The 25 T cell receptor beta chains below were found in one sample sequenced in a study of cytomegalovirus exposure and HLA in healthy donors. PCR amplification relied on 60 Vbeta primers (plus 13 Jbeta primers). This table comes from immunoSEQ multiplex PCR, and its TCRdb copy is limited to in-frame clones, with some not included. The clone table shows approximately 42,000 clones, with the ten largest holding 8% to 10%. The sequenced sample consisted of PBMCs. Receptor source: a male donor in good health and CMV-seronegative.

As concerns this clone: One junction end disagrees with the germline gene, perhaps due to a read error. The CDR3 protein is CASSSRTGNAGELFF. For the CDR3, the DNA is TGTGCCAGCAGTTCCCGGACAGGGAACGCCGGGGAGCTGTTTTTT. V and J are TRBV6-5 and TRBJ2-2; 8 positions match TRBD1. Germline V gene data show CDR1 as MNHEY and CDR2 as SVGAGI. The CDR3 is 15 amino acids.

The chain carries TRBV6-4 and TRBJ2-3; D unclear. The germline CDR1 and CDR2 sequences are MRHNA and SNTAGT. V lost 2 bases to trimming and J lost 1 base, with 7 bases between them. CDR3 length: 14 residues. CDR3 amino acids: CASSDVYGTDTQYF. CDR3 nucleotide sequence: TGTGCCAGCAGTGACGTCTACGGCACAGATACGCAGTATTTT.

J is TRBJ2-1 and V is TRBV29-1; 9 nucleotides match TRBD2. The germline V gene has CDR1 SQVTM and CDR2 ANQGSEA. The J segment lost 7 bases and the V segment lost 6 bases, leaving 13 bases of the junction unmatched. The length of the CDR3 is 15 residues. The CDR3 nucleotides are TGCAGCGTGACCCCCAGCGGGAGGCGGTGGAATGAGCAGTTCTTC. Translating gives CSVTPSGRRWNEQFF.

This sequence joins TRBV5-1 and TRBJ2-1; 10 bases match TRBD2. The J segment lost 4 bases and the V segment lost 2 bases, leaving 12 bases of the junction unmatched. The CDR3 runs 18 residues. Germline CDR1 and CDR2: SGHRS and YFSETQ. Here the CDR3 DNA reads TGCGCCAGCAGCTTCCTAAGTAGCGGGAGGCCAGTGTACAATGAGCAGTTCTTC. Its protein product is CASSFLSSGRPVYNEQFF.

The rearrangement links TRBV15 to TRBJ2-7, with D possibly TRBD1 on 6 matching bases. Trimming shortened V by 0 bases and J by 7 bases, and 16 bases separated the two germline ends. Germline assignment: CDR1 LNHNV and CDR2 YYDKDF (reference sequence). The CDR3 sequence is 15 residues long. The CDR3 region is CATSRDSLGTLEQYF. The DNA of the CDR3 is TGTGCCACCAGCAGAGATAGTTTGGGGACACTTGAGCAGTACTTC.

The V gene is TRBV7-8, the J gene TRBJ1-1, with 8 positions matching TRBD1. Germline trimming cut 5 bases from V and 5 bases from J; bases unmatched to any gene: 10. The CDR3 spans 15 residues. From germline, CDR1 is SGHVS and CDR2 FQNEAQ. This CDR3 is CASSLGQGVLTEAFF. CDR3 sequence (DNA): TGTGCCAGCAGCCTCGGACAGGGAGTTTTAACTGAAGCTTTCTTT.

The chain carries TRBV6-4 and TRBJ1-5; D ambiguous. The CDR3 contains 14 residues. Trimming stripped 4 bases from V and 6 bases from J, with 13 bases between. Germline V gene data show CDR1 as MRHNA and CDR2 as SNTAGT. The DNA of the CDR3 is TGTGCCAGCAGTGCCGGGATCGGCGGTCAGCCCCAGCATTTT. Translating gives CASSAGIGGQPQHF.

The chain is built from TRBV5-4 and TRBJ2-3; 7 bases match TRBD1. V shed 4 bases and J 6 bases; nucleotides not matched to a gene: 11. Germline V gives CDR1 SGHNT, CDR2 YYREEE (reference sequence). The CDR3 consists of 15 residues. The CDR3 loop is CASSGIGGRVDTQYF. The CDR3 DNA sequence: TGTGCCAGCAGCGGGATAGGGGGCCGGGTGGATACGCAGTATTTT.

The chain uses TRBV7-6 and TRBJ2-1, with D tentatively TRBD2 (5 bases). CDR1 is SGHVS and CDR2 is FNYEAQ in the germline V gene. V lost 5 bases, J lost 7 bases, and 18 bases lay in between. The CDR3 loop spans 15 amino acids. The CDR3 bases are TGTGCCAGCAGCCTCTGGGCGGCAACGGGGAATGAGCAGTTCTTC. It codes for CASSLWAATGNEQFF. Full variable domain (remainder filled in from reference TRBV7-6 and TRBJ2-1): GAGVSQSPRYKVTKRGQDVALRCDPISGHVSLYWYRQALGQGPEFLTYFNYEAQQDKSGLPNDRFSAERPEGSISTLTIQRTEQRDSAMYRCASSLWAATGNEQFFGPGTRLTVL.

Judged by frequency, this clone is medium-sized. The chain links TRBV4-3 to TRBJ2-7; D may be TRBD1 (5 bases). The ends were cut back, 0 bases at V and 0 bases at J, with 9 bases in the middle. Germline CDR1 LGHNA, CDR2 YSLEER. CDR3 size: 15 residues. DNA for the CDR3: TGCGCCAGCAGCCAAGAATGGGGCCCCTCCTACGAGCAGTACTTC. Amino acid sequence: CASSQEWGPSYEQYF.

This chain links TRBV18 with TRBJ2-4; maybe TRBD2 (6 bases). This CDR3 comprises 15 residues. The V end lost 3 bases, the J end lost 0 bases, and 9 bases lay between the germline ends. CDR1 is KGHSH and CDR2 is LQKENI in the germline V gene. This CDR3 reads CASSPEGIAKNIQYF. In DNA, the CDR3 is TGTGCCAGCTCACCGGAGGGAATAGCCAAAAACATTCAGTACTTC.

CDR3 protein: CASSVGGSGSNYGYTF. CDR3 coding DNA: TGTGCCAGCAGCGTAGGGGGAAGCGGGTCTAACTATGGCTACACCTTC. V is TRBV9 and J is TRBJ1-2; D is uncertain. Germline V lookup: CDR1 SGDLS, CDR2 YYNGEE. V gave up 0 bases and J gave up 0 bases, with 12 bases separating them. This CDR3 has 16 amino acids.

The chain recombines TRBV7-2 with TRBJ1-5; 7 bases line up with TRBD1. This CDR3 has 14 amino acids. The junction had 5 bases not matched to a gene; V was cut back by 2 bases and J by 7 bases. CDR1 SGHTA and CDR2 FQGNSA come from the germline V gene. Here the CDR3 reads CASSLRQGSQPQHF. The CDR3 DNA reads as TGTGCCAGCAGCTTAAGACAGGGCAGCCAGCCCCAGCATTTT.

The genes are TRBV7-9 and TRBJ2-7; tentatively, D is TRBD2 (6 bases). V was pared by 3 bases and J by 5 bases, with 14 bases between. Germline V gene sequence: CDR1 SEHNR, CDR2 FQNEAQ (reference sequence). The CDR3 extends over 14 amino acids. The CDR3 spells CASSLVAALNEQYF. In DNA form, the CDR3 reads TGTGCCAGCAGCTTGGTAGCGGCCCTGAACGAGCAGTACTTC.

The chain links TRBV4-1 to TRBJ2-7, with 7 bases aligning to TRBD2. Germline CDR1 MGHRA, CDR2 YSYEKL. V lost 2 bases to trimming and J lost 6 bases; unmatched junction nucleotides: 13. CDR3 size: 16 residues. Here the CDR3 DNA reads TGCGCCAGCAGCCAAACACGAAGCGGGGAGATCTCCGAGCAGTACTTC. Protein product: CASSQTRSGEISEQYF.

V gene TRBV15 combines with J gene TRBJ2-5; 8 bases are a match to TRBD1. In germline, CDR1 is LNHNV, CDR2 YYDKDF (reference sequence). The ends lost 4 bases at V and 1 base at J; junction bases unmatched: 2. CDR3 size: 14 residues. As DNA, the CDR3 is TGTGCCACCAGCACGACAGGGGCCCAAGAGACCCAGTACTTC. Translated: CATSTTGAQETQYF.

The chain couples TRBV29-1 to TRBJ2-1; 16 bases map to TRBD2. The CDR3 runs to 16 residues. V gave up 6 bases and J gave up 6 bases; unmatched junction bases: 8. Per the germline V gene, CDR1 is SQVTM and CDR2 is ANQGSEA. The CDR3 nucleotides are TGCAGCGTCTCCTCAGGGACTAGCGGGAGGGCCAATGAGCAGTTCTTC. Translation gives CSVSSGTSGRANEQFF.

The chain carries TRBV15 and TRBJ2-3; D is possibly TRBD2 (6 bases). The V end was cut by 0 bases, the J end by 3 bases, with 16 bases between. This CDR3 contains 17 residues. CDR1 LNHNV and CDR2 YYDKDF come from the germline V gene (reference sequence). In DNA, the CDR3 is TGTGCCACCAGCAGAGAGGAGGGACTCAGAGGGACAGATACGCAGTATTTT. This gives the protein CATSREEGLRGTDTQYF.

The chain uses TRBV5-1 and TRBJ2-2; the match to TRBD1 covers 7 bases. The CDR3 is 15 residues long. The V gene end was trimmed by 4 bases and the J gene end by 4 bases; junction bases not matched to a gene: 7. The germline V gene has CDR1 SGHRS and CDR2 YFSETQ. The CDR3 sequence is CASSGGQTFTGELFF. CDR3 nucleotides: TGCGCCAGCAGCGGGGGACAGACCTTCACCGGGGAGCTGTTTTTT.

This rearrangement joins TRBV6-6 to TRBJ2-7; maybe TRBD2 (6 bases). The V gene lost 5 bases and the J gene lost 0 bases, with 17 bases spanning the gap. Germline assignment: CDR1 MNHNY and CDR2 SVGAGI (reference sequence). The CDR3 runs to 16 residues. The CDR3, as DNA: TGTGCCAGCAGTACCCCGACTAGTTTCAGCTCCTACGAGCAGTACTTC. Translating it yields CASSTPTSFSSYEQYF.

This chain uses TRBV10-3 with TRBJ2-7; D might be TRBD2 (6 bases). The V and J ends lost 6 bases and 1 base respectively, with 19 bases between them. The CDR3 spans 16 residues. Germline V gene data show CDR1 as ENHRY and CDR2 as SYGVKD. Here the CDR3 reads CAIRGSKGGASYEQYF. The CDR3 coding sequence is TGTGCCATCAGGGGGAGTAAGGGCGGGGCTTCCTACGAGCAGTACTTC.

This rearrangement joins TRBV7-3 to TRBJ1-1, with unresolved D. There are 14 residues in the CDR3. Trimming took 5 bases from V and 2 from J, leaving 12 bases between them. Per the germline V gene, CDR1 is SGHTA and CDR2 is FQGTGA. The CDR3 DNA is TGTGCCAGCAGCCGCTTTACCAGAAACACTGAAGCTTTCTTT. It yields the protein CASSRFTRNTEAFF.

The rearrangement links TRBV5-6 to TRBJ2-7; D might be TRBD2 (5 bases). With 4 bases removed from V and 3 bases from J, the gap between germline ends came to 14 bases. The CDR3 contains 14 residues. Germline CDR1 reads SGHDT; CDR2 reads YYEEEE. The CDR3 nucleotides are TGTGCCAGCAGCATGCGAGGGCCCTTCTACGAGCAGTACTTC. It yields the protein CASSMRGPFYEQYF.

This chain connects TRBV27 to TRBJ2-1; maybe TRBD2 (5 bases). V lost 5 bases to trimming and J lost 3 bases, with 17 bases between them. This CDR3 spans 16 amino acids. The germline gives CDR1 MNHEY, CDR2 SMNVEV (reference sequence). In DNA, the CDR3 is TGTGCCAGCAGTCCTACCGCACTAGGTTTCTACAATGAGCAGTTCTTC. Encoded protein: CASSPTALGFYNEQFF.

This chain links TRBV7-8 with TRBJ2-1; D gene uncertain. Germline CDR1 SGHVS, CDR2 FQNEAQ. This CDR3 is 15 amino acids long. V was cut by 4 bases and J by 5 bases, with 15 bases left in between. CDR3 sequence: CASSSRYQDDNEQFF. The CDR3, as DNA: TGTGCCAGCAGCTCCCGCTATCAGGATGACAATGAGCAGTTCTTC.